This T cell receptor beta chain was captured in a study of shared clonotypes between healthy human individuals. V lost 5 bases to trimming and J lost 3 bases, with 10 bases between them. The CDR3 runs 13 residues. Germline loops: CDR1 LNHDA, CDR2 SQIVND (reference sequence). Findings of the study overall: A generally larger estimated richness was seen in naive subsets than in memory subsets.

CD8 cells regarded as naive lacked CD45RO, were positively chosen for CCR7, and omitted terminally differentiated effector memory CD45RA+ cells. Profiled with immunoSEQ multiplex PCR; TCRdb holds only in-frame clones, not every one. The sample lists about 2 million clones, 85% to 95% occurring once. Details on this clone: Its antigen is currently unknown.

The sample was naive CD8+ T cells sorted from blood. V usage is TRBV19 and J usage is TRBJ2-5, with D possibly matching TRBD2 (5 bases). This TCR derives from a young man in good health. As DNA, the CDR3 is TGTGCCAGTAGTTACGACGGGGAAGAGACCCAGTACTTC. This encodes CASSYDGEETQYF.